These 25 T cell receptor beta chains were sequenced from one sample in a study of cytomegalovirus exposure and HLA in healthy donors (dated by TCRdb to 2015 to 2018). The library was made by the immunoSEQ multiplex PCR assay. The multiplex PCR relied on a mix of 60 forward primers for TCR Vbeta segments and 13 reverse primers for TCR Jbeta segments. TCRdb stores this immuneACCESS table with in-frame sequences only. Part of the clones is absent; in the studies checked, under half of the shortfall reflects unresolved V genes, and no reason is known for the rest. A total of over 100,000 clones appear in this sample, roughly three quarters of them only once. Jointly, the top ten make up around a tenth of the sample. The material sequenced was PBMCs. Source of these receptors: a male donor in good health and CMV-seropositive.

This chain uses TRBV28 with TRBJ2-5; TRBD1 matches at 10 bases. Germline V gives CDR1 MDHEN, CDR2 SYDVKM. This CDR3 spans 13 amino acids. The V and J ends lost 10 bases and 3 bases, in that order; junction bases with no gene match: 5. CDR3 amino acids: CAIRTGGKETQYF. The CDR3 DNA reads TGTGCCATCCGGACAGGGGGGAAAGAGACCCAGTACTTC.

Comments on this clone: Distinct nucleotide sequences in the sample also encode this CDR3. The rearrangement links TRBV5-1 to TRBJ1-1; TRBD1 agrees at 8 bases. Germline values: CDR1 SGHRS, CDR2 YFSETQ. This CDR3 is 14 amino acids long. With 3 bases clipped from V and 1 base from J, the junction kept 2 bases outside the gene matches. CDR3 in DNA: TGCGCCAGCAGCTCCGGACAGGGGAACACTGAAGCTTTCTTT. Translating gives CASSSGQGNTEAFF.

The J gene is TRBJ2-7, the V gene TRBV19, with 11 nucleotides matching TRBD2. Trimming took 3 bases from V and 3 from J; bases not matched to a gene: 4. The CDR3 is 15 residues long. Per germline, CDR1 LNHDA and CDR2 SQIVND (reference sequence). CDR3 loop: CASSIRLAGNYEQYF. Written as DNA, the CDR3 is TGTGCCAGTAGTATCCGACTAGCGGGAAACTACGAGCAGTACTTC.

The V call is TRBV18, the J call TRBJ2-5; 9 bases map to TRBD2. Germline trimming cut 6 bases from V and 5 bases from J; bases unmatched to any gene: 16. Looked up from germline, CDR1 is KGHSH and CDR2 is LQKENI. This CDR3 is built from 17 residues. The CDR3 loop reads CASSPRGPTSGWETQYF. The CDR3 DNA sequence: TGTGCCAGCTCGCCGAGGGGGCCGACTAGCGGATGGGAGACCCAGTACTTC.

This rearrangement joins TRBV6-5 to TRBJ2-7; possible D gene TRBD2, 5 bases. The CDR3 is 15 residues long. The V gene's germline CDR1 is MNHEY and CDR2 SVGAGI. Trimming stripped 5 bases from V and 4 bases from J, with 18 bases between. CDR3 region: CASSPLGPSGYEQYF. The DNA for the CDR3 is TGTGCCAGCAGTCCACTAGGGCCCTCGGGATACGAGCAGTACTTC.

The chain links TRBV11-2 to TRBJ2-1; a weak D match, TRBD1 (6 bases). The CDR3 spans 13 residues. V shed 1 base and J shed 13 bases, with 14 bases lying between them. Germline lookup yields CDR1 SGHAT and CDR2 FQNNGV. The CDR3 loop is CASSLGSQQGQFF. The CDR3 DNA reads TGTGCCAGCAGCTTAGGCTCCCAACAGGGTCAGTTCTTC. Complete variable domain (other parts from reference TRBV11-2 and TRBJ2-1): EAGVAQSPRYKIIEKRQSVAFWCNPISGHATLYWYQQILGQGPKLLIQFQNNGVVDDSQLPKDRFSAERLKGVDSTLKIQPAKLEDSAVYLCASSLGSQQGQFFGPGTRLTVL.

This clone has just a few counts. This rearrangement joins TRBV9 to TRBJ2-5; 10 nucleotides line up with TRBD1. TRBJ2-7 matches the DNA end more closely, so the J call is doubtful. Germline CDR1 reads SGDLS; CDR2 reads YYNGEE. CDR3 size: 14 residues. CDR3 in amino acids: CASSADRGPYEQYF. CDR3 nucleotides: TGTGCCAGCAGCGCCGACAGGGGGCCCTACGAGCAGTACTTC.

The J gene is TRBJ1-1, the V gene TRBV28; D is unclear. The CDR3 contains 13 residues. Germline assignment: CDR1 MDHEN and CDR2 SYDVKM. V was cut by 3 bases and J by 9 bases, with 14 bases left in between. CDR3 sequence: CASSLTGFGKAFF. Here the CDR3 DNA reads TGTGCCAGCAGTTTGACGGGGTTTGGGAAAGCTTTCTTT.

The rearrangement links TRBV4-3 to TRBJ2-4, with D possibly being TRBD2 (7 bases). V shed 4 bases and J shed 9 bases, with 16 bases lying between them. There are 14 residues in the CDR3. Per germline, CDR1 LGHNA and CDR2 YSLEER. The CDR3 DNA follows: TGCGCCAGCAGCCGGGAGGGGGATATAGGCATTCAGTACTTC. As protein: CASSREGDIGIQYF.

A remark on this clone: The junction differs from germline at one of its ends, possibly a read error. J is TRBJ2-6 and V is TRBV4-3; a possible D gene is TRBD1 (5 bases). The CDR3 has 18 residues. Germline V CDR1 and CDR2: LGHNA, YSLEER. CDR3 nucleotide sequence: TGCGCCAGCAGCCAAGATACGGGCCCTCTCTCTGGGGCCAACGGCCTGACTTTC. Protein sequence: CASSQDTGPLSGANGLTF.

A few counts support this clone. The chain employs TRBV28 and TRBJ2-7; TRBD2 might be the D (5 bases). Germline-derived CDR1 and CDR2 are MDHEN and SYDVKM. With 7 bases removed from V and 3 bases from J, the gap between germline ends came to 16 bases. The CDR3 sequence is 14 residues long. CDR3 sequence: CASNTAGRIYEQYF. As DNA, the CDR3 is TGTGCCAGCAACACGGCGGGCAGGATCTACGAGCAGTACTTC.

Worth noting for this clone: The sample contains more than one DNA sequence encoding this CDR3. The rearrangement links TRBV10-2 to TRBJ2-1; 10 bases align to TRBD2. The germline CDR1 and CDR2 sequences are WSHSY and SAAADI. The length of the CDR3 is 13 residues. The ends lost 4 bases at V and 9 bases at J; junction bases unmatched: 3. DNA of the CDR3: TGCGCCAGCAGTGGAGCGGGAGGGAGTGAGCAGTTCTTC. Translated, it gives CASSGAGGSEQFF.

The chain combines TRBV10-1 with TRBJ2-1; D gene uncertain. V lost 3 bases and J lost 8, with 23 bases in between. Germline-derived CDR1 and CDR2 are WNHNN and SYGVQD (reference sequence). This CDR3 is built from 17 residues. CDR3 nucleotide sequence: TGCGCCAGCAGTGACCCTTTTAGATGCCCATTCCAGGATGAGCAGTTCTTC. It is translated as CASSDPFRCPFQDEQFF.

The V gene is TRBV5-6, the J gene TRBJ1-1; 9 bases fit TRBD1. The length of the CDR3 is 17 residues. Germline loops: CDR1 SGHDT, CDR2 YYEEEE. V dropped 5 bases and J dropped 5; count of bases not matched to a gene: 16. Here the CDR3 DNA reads TGTGCCAGCAGGTCCGGGACAGGGAGACGGGCGACTACTGAAGCTTTCTTT. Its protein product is CASRSGTGRRATTEAFF.

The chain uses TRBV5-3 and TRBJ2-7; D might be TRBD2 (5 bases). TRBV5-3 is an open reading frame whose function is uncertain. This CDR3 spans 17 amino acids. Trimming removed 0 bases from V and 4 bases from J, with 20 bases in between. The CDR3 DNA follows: TGTGCCAGAAGCTTGGTACCCCTTAAACCTAGCAGATACGAGCAGTACTTC. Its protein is CARSLVPLKPSRYEQYF.

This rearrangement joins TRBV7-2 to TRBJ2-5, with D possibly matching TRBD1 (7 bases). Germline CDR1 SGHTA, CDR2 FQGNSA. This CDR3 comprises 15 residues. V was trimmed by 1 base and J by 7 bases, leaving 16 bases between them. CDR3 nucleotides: TGTGCCAGCAGCTTAGGGGCAGGGGGAGGAAGGACCCAGTACTTC. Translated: CASSLGAGGGRTQYF.

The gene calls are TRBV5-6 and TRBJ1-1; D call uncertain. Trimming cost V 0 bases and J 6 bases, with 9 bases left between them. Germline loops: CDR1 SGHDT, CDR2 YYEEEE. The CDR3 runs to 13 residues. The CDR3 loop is CASSLGYTAEAFF. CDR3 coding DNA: TGTGCCAGCAGCTTGGGGTATACGGCTGAAGCTTTCTTT.

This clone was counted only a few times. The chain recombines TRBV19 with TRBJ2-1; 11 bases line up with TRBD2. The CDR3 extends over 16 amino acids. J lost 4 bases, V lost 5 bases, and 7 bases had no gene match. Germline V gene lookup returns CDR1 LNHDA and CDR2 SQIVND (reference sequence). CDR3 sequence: CASSGPGLAVYNEQFF. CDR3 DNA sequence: TGTGCCAGTAGTGGTCCGGGACTAGCGGTATACAATGAGCAGTTCTTC. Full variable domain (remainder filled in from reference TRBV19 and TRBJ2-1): DGGITQSPKYLFRKEGQNVTLSCEQNLNHDAMYWYRQDPGQGLRLIYYSQIVNDFQKGDIAEGYSVSREKKESFPLTVTSAQKNPTAFYLCASSGPGLAVYNEQFFGPGTRLTVL.

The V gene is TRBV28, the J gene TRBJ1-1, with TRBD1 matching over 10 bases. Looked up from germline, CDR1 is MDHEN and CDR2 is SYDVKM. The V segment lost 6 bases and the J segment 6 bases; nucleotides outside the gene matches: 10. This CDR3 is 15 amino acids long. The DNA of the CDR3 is TGTGCCAGCAGGGGATCGACAGGGGGCGCGGCTGAAGCTTTCTTT. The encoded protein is CASRGSTGGAAEAFF.

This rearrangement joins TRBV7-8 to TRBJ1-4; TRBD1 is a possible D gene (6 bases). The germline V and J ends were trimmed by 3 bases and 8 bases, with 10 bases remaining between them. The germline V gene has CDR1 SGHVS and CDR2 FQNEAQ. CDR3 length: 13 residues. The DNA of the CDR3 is TGTGCCAGCAGCTTTACAGGGAACGAAAAACTGTTTTTT. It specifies CASSFTGNEKLFF.

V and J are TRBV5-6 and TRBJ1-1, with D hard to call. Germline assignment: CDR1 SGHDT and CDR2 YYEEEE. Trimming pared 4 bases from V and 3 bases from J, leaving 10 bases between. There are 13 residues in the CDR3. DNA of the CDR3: TGTGCCAGCAGCATTAACAGATACACTGAAGCTTTCTTT. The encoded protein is CASSINRYTEAFF.

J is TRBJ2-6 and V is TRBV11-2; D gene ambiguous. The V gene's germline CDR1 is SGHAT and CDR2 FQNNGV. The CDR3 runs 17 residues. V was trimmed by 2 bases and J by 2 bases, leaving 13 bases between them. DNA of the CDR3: TGTGCCAGCAGCTTACCCCCCCGAGGTGCTGGGGCCAACGTCCTGACTTTC. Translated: CASSLPPRGAGANVLTF.

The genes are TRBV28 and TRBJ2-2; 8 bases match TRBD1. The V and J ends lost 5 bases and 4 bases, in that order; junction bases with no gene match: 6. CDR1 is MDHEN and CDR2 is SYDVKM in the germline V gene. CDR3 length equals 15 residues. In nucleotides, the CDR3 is TGTGCCAGCAGTCCAGGGGGCTTAGGCACCGGGGAGCTGTTTTTT. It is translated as CASSPGGLGTGELFF.

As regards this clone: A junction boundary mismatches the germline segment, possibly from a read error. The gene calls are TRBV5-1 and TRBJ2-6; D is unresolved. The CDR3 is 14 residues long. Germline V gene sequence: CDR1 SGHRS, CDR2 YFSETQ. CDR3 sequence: CASSFSLGANGLTF. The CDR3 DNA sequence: TGCGCCAGCAGCTTCTCCCTAGGCGCCAACGGCCTGACTTTC. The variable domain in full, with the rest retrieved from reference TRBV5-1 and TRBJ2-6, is KAGVTQTPRYLIKTRGQQVTLSCSPISGHRSVSWYQQTPGQGLQFLFEYFSETQRNKGNFPGRFSGRQFSNSRSEMNVSTLELGDSALYLCASSFSLGANGLTFGAGSRLTVL.

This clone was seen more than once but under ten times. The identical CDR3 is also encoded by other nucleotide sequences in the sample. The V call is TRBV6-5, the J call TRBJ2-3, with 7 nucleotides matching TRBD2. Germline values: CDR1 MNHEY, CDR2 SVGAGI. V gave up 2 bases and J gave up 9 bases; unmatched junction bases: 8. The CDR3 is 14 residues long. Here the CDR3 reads CASSYEGLRGTQYF. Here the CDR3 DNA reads TGTGCCAGCAGTTACGAGGGACTACGGGGAACGCAGTATTTT.